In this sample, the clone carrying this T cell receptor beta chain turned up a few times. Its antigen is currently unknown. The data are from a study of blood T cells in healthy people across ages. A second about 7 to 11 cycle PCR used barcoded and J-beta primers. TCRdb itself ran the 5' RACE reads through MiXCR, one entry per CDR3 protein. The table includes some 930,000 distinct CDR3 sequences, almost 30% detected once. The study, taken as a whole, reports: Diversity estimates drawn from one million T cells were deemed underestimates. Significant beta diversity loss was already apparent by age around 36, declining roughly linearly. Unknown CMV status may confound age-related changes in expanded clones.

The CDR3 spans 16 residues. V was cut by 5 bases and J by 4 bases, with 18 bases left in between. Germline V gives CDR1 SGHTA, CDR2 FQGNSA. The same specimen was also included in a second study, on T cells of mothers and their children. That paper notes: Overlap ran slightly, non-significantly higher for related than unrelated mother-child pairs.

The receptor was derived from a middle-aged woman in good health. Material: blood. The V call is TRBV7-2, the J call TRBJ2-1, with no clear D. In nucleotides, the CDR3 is TGTGCCAGCAGCGGCCGACAAGGCCGAAAATACAATGAGCAGTTCTTC. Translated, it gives CASSGRQGRKYNEQFF.